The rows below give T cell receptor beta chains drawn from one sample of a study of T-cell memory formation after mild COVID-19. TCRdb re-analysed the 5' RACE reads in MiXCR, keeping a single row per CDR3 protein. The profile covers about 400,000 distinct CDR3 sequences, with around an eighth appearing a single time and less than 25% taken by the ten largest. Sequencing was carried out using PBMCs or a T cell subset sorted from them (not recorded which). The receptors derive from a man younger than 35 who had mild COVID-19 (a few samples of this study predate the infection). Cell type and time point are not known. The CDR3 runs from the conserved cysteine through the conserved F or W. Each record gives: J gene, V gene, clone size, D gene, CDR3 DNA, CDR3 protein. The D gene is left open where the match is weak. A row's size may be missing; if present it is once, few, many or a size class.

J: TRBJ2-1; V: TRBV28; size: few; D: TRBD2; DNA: TGTGCCAGCAGTCCTGGCGGGGGGCACGTATTAGATGAGCAGTTCTTC; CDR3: CASSPGGGHVLDEQFF
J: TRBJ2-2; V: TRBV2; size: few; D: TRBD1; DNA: TGTGCCAGCGGTCGTACAGGGGAGAGCACCGGGGAGCTGTTTTTT; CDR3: CASGRTGESTGELFF
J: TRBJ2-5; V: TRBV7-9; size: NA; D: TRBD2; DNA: TGTGCCAGCAGCGATACTAGCGGGGGGCCGAGAGAGACCCAGTACTTC; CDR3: CASSDTSGGPRETQYF
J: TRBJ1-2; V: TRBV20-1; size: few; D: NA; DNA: TGCAGTGCTAGAGGCGCCGGACGGTTTAACTATGGCTACACCTTC; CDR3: CSARGAGRFNYGYTF
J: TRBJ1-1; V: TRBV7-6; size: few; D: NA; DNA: TGTGCCAGCAGCTCACAAGGGGACATGAACACTGAAGCTTTCTTT; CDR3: CASSSQGDMNTEAFF
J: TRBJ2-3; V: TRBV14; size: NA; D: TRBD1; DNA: TGTGCCAGCAGCCAGCTACAGGGGACAGATACGCAGTATTTT; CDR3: CASSQLQGTDTQYF
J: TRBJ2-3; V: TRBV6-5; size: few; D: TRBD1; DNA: TGTGCCAGCAGTTACGGCACAGGGGGCGCGTCAGATACGCAGTATTTT; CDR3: CASSYGTGGASDTQYF
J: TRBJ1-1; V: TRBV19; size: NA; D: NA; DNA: TGTGCCAGTACCCCAGGAGTGGGGGGCACTGAAGCTTTCTTT; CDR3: CASTPGVGGTEAFF
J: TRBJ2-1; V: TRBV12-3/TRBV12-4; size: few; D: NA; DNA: TGTGCCAGCAGTTTTGGAGGGTTCTACAATGAGCAGTTCTTC; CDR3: CASSFGGFYNEQFF
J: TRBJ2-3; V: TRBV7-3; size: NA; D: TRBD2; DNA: TGTGCCAGCAGCTTATGGGCTAGCGGGGGGACTAGCACAGATACGCAGTATTTT; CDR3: CASSLWASGGTSTDTQYF
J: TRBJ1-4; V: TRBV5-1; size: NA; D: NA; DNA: TGCGCCAGCAGCTTAAGAGGTGAAAAACTGTATTTT; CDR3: CASSLRGEKLYF
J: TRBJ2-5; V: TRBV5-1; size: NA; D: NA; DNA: TGCGCCAGCAGCTTGACAGGGCGAGAGACCCAGTACTTC; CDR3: CASSLTGRETQYF
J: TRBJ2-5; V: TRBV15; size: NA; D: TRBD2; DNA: TGTGCCACCAGCAGAGGGACTAGCGGGTCCGAAGAGACCCAGTACTTC; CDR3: CATSRGTSGSEETQYF
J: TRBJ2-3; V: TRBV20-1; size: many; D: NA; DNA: TGCAGTGCTAGAGAGATAAGGGCACTCCCAAGCACAGATACGCAGTATTTT; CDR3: CSAREIRALPSTDTQYF
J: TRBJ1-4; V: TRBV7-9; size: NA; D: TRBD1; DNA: TGTGCCAGCAGCCTACCAGGGCCCGGGACAGGGTTTGGGAAACTGTTTTTT; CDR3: CASSLPGPGTGFGKLFF
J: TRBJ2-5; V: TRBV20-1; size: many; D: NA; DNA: TGCAGTGCCGGGCCGGGGGCCTGGGAGACCCAGTACTTC; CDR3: CSAGPGAWETQYF
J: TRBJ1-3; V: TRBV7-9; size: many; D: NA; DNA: TGTGCCAGCAGCACCGGACAGAAAGACACCATATATTTT; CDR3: CASSTGQKDTIYF
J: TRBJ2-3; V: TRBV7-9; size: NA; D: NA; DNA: TGTGCCAGCAGCATACCCTCGACACCGGCCAAGGCAGATACGCAGTATTTT; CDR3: CASSIPSTPAKADTQYF
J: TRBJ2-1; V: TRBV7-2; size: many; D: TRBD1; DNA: TGTGCCAGCAGCTTAAATCCCGGGACAGGGGGAAGCGAGCAGTTCTTC; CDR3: CASSLNPGTGGSEQFF
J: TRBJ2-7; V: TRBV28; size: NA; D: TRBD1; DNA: TGTGCCAGCAGTTCCATTGGGACAGGGGCATACGAGCAGTACTTC; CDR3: CASSSIGTGAYEQYF
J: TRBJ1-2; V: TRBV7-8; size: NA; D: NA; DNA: TGTGCCAGCAGCTTAGGGGACGGCAGGGTGTTCTATGGCTACACCTTC; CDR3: CASSLGDGRVFYGYTF
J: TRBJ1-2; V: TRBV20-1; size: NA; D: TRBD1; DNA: TGCAGTGCTAGTGACCCCCTGGGACAGGGGGATTATGGCTACACCTTC; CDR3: CSASDPLGQGDYGYTF
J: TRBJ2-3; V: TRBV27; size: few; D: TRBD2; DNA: TGTGCCAGCGCGGGACTAGCGGGGGGGAATACGCAGTATTTT; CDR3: CASAGLAGGNTQYF
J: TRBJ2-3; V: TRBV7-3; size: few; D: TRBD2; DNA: TGTGCCAGCAGCCCTACCGGGGGGGCTGGAGATACGCAGTATTTT; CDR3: CASSPTGGAGDTQYF
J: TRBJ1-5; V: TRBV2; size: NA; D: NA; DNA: TGTGCCAGCCGAGATGACAGCTTCTTTAATCAGCCCCAGCATTTT; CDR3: CASRDDSFFNQPQHF